Below are 16 T cell receptor beta chains sequenced from a single sample in a study of CD8+CD57+ T cells in acquired aplastic anemia. All sequencing subjects had displayed CD8+CD57+ cell expansion on flow cytometry. Genomic DNA, the template, was used for profiling of the TCR beta VDJ and CDR3. TCRdb fed the reads into MiXCR, producing one record per CDR3 protein. This table holds some 200,000 distinct CDR3 sequences, roughly half found once. The sequenced material came from sorted CD4+, CD8+, or CD8+CD57+ T cells (not recorded which) from PBMCs. These receptors were obtained from a human donor with aplastic anemia.

The gene calls are TRBV9 and TRBJ2-7, with 8 nucleotides matching TRBD1. The CDR3 consists of 11 residues. Per germline, CDR1 SGDLS and CDR2 YYNGEE. Trimming removed 4 bases from V and 6 bases from J; junction bases left unmatched: 0. The CDR3 region is CASSQGAEQYF. CDR3 nucleotide sequence: TGTGCCAGCAGCCAGGGGGCCGAGCAGTACTTC. Based on the CDR3 plus reference TRBV9 and TRBJ2-7, the full variable domain is DSGVTQTPKHLITATGQRVTLRCSPRSGDLSVYWYQQSLDQGLQFLIQYYNGEERAKGNILERFSAQQFPDLHSELNLSSLELGDSALYFCASSQGAEQYFGPGTRLTVT.

In its sample, this clonotype was seen many times. This chain connects TRBV19 to TRBJ1-5; D remains unclear. V was clipped by 3 bases and J by 7 bases, with 10 bases between them. There are 13 residues in the CDR3. Germline V gives CDR1 LNHDA, CDR2 SQIVND (reference sequence). Here the CDR3 reads CASSIRPDQPQHF. Written as DNA, the CDR3 is TGTGCCAGTAGTATTCGCCCGGACCAGCCCCAGCATTTT.

The J gene is TRBJ2-1, the V gene TRBV4-2; 8 bases map to TRBD1. Germline lookup yields CDR1 LGHNA and CDR2 YNFKEQ. The CDR3 has 16 residues. J lost 4 bases, V lost 4 bases, and 9 bases had no gene match. In DNA form, the CDR3 reads TGTGCCAGCAGCCCAAGATCAGGGGGCACTTACAATGAGCAGTTCTTC. Translated, it gives CASSPRSGGTYNEQFF.

The chain carries TRBV11-2 and TRBJ2-6; 9 bases fit TRBD1. Germline V CDR1 and CDR2: SGHAT, FQNNGV. With V trimmed by 7 bases and J by 1 base, 14 bases remained unmatched. This CDR3 is built from 19 residues. The CDR3 region is CASIALGTGGVSGANVLTF. The CDR3 region has the DNA TGTGCCAGCATCGCCCTGGGAACAGGGGGCGTATCTGGGGCCAACGTCCTGACTTTC.

The chain combines TRBV6-1 with TRBJ1-5; D is unresolved. V dropped 2 bases and J dropped 3 bases, with 14 bases sitting between them. Germline V lookup: CDR1 MNHNS, CDR2 SASEGT. The CDR3 contains 16 residues. The CDR3 loop is CASSEREGITNQPQHF. In nucleotides, the CDR3 is TGTGCCAGCAGTGAACGAGAGGGTATAACCAATCAGCCCCAGCATTTT.

This chain links TRBV25-1 with TRBJ2-7, with D maybe TRBD2 (7 bases). V was shortened by 11 bases and J by 3 bases, with 35 bases between the two germline ends. Looked up from germline, CDR1 is MGHDK and CDR2 is SYGVNS. CDR3 length equals 19 residues. This chain's CDR3 is CAGHGVGGGHGKNFYEQYF. The CDR3 DNA follows: TGTGCCGGGCACGGGGTGGGGGGGGGACACGGGAAGAATTTCTACGAGCAGTACTTC.

This chain links TRBV15 with TRBJ2-3; D is ambiguous. This CDR3 is built from 13 residues. The germline V and J ends were trimmed by 0 bases and 4 bases, with 5 bases remaining between them. Germline assignment: CDR1 LNHNV and CDR2 YYDKDF (reference sequence). The CDR3 DNA sequence: TGTGCCACCAGCAGAGAATGGGCAGATACGCAGTATTTT. Translation: CATSREWADTQYF.

A note on this clonotype: A much larger clone lies one base from this, so it may be a read error. The V call is TRBV11-1, the J call TRBJ2-2; 7 nucleotides match TRBD2. Germline values: CDR1 SGHAT, CDR2 FQDESV (reference sequence). Unmatched junction bases numbered 5, after V lost 1 base and J lost 0 bases. This CDR3 has 17 residues. This chain's CDR3 is CASSLGGRAANTGELFF. CDR3 in DNA: TGTGCCAGCAGCTTAGGGGGGAGGGCCGCGAACACCGGGGAGCTGTTTTTT.

This clonotype was counted only a few times. The gene calls are TRBV2 and TRBJ2-6; TRBD1 aligns across 7 bases. V trimming: 2 bases; J trimming: 1 base; junction bases outside the gene matches: 11. Germline V CDR1 and CDR2: SNHLY, FYNNEI. The CDR3 has 19 amino acids. For the CDR3, the DNA is TGTGCCAGCAGTGAATACCGGGACAGAATTTCGTCTGGGGCCAACGTCCTGACTTTC. Translated, it gives CASSEYRDRISSGANVLTF.

Ten or more counts support this clonotype. This sequence joins TRBV9 and TRBJ2-5; TRBD2 matches at 10 bases. Germline CDR1 SGDLS, CDR2 YYNGEE. The trim removed 1 base at V and 2 bases at J, leaving 5 bases unmatched. The CDR3 sequence is 16 residues long. Here the CDR3 DNA reads TGTGCCAGCAGCGTACAAGCGGGGGGGGGTCAAGAGACCCAGTACTTC. This translates into CASSVQAGGGQETQYF.

V and J are TRBV11-2 and TRBJ2-3, with D perhaps matching TRBD2 (5 bases). The CDR3 is 15 amino acids. Trimming cost V 8 bases and J 0 bases, with 15 bases left between them. Germline-derived CDR1 and CDR2 are SGHAT and FQNNGV. The CDR3 DNA is TGTGCCAGCGGCCCCTGGACTTCTAGCACAGATACGCAGTATTTT. It specifies CASGPWTSSTDTQYF.

V and J are TRBV9 and TRBJ2-5; a weak D match, TRBD2 (5 bases). The CDR3 totals 16 residues. With 3 bases removed from V and 2 bases from J, the gap between germline ends came to 17 bases. Germline-derived CDR1 and CDR2 are SGDLS and YYNGEE. The chain's CDR3 is CASSAPEGAEQETQYF. The CDR3, as DNA: TGTGCCAGCAGCGCCCCCGAAGGAGCGGAGCAAGAGACCCAGTACTTC.

V gene TRBV20-1 combines with J gene TRBJ2-7; unclear D gene. CDR3 length equals 12 residues. V dropped 1 base and J dropped 2 bases, with 6 bases sitting between them. Germline V lookup: CDR1 DFQATT, CDR2 SNEGSKA (reference sequence). CDR3: CSARVDAYEQYF. The CDR3 DNA sequence: TGCAGTGCTAGAGTAGACGCCTACGAGCAGTACTTC.

Ten or more counts support this clonotype. The chain has TRBV5-4 and TRBJ2-4, with 8 bases aligning to TRBD1. After removal of 4 bases from V and 6 bases from J, the junction contained 12 bases not matched to a gene. The germline CDR1 and CDR2 sequences are SGHNT and YYREEE (reference sequence). This CDR3 region has 16 residues. The CDR3 here is CASSDQTGGKRNIQYF. The CDR3 DNA reads as TGTGCCAGCAGCGACCAAACAGGGGGAAAGAGAAACATTCAGTACTTC. Drawing the rest from reference TRBV5-4 and TRBJ2-4, the complete variable domain is ETGVTQSPTHLIKTRGQQVTLRCSSQSGHNTVSWYQQALGQGPQFIFQYYREEENGRGNFPPRFSGLQFPNYSSELNVNALELDDSALYLCASSDQTGGKRNIQYFGAGTRLSVL.

The CDR3 sequence: CASSPTAGEGNQPQHF. The CDR3 DNA reads as TGTGCCAGCAGCCCCACCGCAGGGGAGGGCAATCAGCCCCAGCATTTT. The V call is TRBV7-8, the J call TRBJ1-5, with a weak D call TRBD1 (6 bases). The CDR3 consists of 16 residues. V was clipped by 5 bases and J by 2 bases, with 16 bases between them. Germline loops: CDR1 SGHVS, CDR2 FQNEAQ.

V is TRBV28 and J is TRBJ1-5; D possibly corresponds to TRBD1 (6 bases). This CDR3 has 16 amino acids. V lost 3 bases and J lost 6, with 18 bases in between. CDR1 is MDHEN and CDR2 is SYDVKM in the germline V gene. The CDR3 region has the DNA TGTGCCAGCAGTTTCCCGGGCGGGGGCAGGAGTCAGCCCCAGCATTTT. It codes for CASSFPGGGRSQPQHF.